This is a list of T cell receptor beta chains from one sample in a study of CD8+CD57+ T cells in acquired aplastic anemia. TCRdb independently ran MiXCR on the reads; one entry per CDR3 protein. The table shows over 150,000 distinct CDR3 sequences, with around 63% occurring only once. Source material: sorted CD4+, CD8+, or CD8+CD57+ T cells (not recorded which) from PBMCs. The receptors stem from a human donor with aplastic anemia. Each CDR3 is given with its conserved first and last residue. D genes are given only for firm matches. The listing skips clone size in some rows; elsewhere it reads once, few, many or a size class.

>-|TRBD1|TRBV2|TRBJ1-3
TGTGCCAGCAGCTGGACAGGCTCTGGAAACACCATATATTTT
CASSWTGSGNTIYF
>-|-|TRBV20-1|TRBJ1-5
TGCAGTGGCCCACTGGGGGAGAGGGTGCCCCAGCATTTT
CSGPLGERVPQHF
>-|TRBD1|TRBV2|TRBJ2-3
TGTGCCAGCAAATGGGGGATGGACAGGAGGAGAGATACGCAGTATTTT
CASKWGMDRRRDTQYF
>-|-|TRBV4-2|TRBJ1-2
TGTGCCAGCAGCCCACCCCGGGACATTTCTAGAGGCTACACCTTC
CASSPPRDISRGYTF
>-|-|TRBV5-1|TRBJ1-4
TGCGCCAGCCGCGAAATGGCAACTAATGAAAAACTGTTTTTT
CASREMATNEKLFF
>-|TRBD2|TRBV7-6|TRBJ2-7
TGTGCCAGCAGCTCTAGCGGGGTGGGGGAGCAGTACTTC
CASSSSGVGEQYF
>many|-|TRBV6-4|TRBJ2-2
TGTGCCAGCAGTGACTCGTTGTACACCGGGGAGCTGTTTTTT
CASSDSLYTGELFF
>-|TRBD1|TRBV7-9|TRBJ1-1
TGTGCCAGCAGTCTACCCGCAGGGGGCGCGAACACTGAAGCTTTCTTT
CASSLPAGGANTEAFF
>few|-|TRBV11-2|TRBJ2-5
TGTGCCAGCAGTCGGGCCGGAGTTTGGGAGACCCAGTACTTC
CASSRAGVWETQYF
>-|-|TRBV19|TRBJ1-1
TGTGCCAGTAGTATGTATTGGGCAGGGAACACTGAAGCTTTCTTT
CASSMYWAGNTEAFF
>-|-|TRBV7-2|TRBJ2-1
TGTGCCAGCAGCTTAGACAGTACCAATGAGCAGCTCTTC
CASSLDSTNEQLF
>-|TRBD2|TRBV29-1|TRBJ2-1
TGCAGCGTTGATGGAAGAGGGACTAGCGGGAGGAGGAACTACAATGAGCAGTTCTTC
CSVDGRGTSGRRNYNEQFF